The 6 T cell receptor beta chains below were found in one sample sequenced in a study of post-analysis software for immune sequencing data. Study-wide points: When patients were compared with controls, 4 or 5 TRBV segments were more frequent, TRBV5-6, TRBV5-1 and TRBV20-1 among them.

Each TCR beta cDNA library carried unique molecular identifiers. TCRdb used MiXCR to reprocess the PCR reads, holding one entry per CDR3 protein. Here the sample spans 650,000 to 850,000 distinct CDR3 sequences, approximately 44% being singletons. These receptors' targets are unknown. The sample was blood. The receptors originated from a girl aged 10-17 years with multiple sclerosis.

There are a few counts of this clonotype. V and J are TRBV7-9 and TRBJ2-5; a weak D match, TRBD1 (5 bases). V lost 4 bases and J lost 7, with 13 bases in between. The CDR3 contains 13 residues. The germline CDR1 and CDR2 sequences are SEHNR and FQNEAQ (reference sequence). In DNA form, the CDR3 reads TGTGCCAGCAGCTCCCCGGACCAGGGGACCCAGTACTTC. It specifies CASSSPDQGTQYF.

The chain has TRBV9 and TRBJ2-7, with a possible D match to TRBD2 (5 bases). The CDR3 extends over 14 amino acids. V lost 2 bases and J 1 base, leaving 10 bases between the germline ends. The germline V gene encodes CDR1 SGDLS and CDR2 YYNGEE. CDR3 sequence reads: CASSVEDWSYEQYF. Here the CDR3 DNA reads TGTGCCAGCAGCGTGGAGGACTGGTCCTACGAGCAGTACTTC.

V usage is TRBV7-3 and J usage is TRBJ2-2, with no clear D. CDR1 SGHTA and CDR2 FQGTGA come from the germline V gene. The V end was cut by 5 bases, the J end by 7 bases, with 11 bases between. This CDR3 region has 13 residues. The CDR3 bases are TGTGCCAGCAGCCTTAACACAGACGGGGAGCTGTTTTTT. Translated: CASSLNTDGELFF.

The V call is TRBV12-3 or TRBV12-4, the J call TRBJ2-6; TRBD2 matches 7 bases. This CDR3 has 19 residues. V lost 1 base and J lost 4; bases outside the gene matches: 13. CDR3 sequence reads: CASSLDPGLSYSGANVLTF. The CDR3 nucleotides read TGTGCCAGCAGTTTAGATCCGGGACTAAGCTATTCGGGGGCCAACGTCCTGACTTTC.

This chain connects TRBV28 to TRBJ2-7; D remains unclear. The CDR3 loop spans 14 amino acids. V was shortened by 1 base and J by 3 bases, with 10 bases between the two germline ends. The germline gives CDR1 MDHEN, CDR2 SYDVKM. The CDR3 loop is CASSLFVVGYEQYF. For the CDR3, the DNA is TGTGCCAGCAGTTTATTTGTCGTAGGCTACGAGCAGTACTTC.

This clonotype was detected only a few times. This chain joins TRBV29-1 and TRBJ1-1; D gene uncertain. Germline V gives CDR1 SQVTM, CDR2 ANQGSEA. Trimming took 1 base from V and 2 from J, leaving 5 bases between them. The CDR3 length is 12 residues. CDR3 loop: CSVEGLNTEAFF. The CDR3, as DNA: TGCAGCGTTGAAGGCTTAAACACTGAAGCTTTCTTT. Supplemented by reference TRBV29-1 and TRBJ1-1, the full variable domain reads SAVISQKPSRDICQRGTSLTIQCQVDSQVTMMFWYRQQPGQSLTLIATANQGSEATYESGFVIDKFPISRPNLTFSTLTVSNMSPEDSSIYLCSVEGLNTEAFFGQGTRLTVV.